Presented here are 15 T cell receptor beta chains from one specimen sequenced in a study of T-cell reconstitution after alpha-beta-depleted transplantation in children. A library of TCRbeta sequences, prepared with unique molecular identifiers, was generated. TCRdb called the PCR reads again in MiXCR, with one record for every CDR3 protein. The sample includes 800,000 to 1,000,000 distinct CDR3 sequences, around 30% of them seen just once. Sequencing used PBMCs, mostly from graft donor cells, obtained 360 days after TCRalphabeta/CD19-depleted stem cell transplant. Source of these receptors: a boy in the first two years of life who had a stem cell transplant for SCID, so the T cells may come from the graft donor.

The chain carries TRBV7-9 and TRBJ2-2; D is perhaps TRBD1 (6 bases). V lost 7 bases, J lost 7 bases, and 16 bases lay in between. In germline, CDR1 is SEHNR, CDR2 FQNEAQ (reference sequence). CDR3 length equals 14 residues. The CDR3 DNA sequence: TGTGCCAGCATCAGGGACACCGTAATCGGGGAGCTGTTTTTT. As protein: CASIRDTVIGELFF. The entire variable domain, with the rest obtained from reference TRBV7-9 and TRBJ2-2, is as follows: DTGVSQNPRHKITKRGQNVTFRCDPISEHNRLYWYRQTLGQGPEFLTYFQNEAQLEKSRLLSDRFSAERPKGSFSTLEIQRTEQGDSAMYLCASIRDTVIGELFFGEGSRLTVL.

The rearrangement links TRBV4-1 to TRBJ2-1; perhaps TRBD2 as D (6 bases). The V end lost 7 bases, the J end lost 5 bases, and 12 bases lay between the germline ends. Per the germline V gene, CDR1 is MGHRA and CDR2 is YSYEKL. The length of the CDR3 is 13 residues. The CDR3: CASTLGGDNEQFF. DNA for the CDR3: TGCGCCAGCACTCTCGGGGGTGACAATGAGCAGTTCTTC.

The chain is built from TRBV11-2 and TRBJ1-5; D possibly corresponds to TRBD1 (6 bases). V gave up 0 bases and J gave up 9 bases, with 18 bases separating them. This CDR3 contains 16 residues. CDR1 is SGHAT, CDR2 FQNNGV, per germline. CDR3 region: CASSLDYVQGGGPQHF. CDR3 bases: TGTGCCAGCAGCTTAGACTACGTACAGGGTGGTGGGCCCCAGCATTTT.

This clonotype was counted between two and nine times. The chain links TRBV5-1 to TRBJ2-1; a weak D match, TRBD1 (6 bases). Germline values: CDR1 SGHRS, CDR2 YFSETQ. Trimming shortened V by 3 bases and J by 5 bases, and 21 bases separated the two germline ends. The length of the CDR3 is 17 residues. The CDR3 DNA reads TGCGCCAGCAGCTCCAACACAGGGTTAATGTTCCACAATGAGCAGTTCTTC. Translated: CASSSNTGLMFHNEQFF.

The chain employs TRBV4-1 and TRBJ1-1, with D unresolved. Germline CDR1 MGHRA, CDR2 YSYEKL. The CDR3 consists of 15 residues. Trimming cost V 2 bases and J 1 base, with 11 bases left between them. The DNA for the CDR3 is TGCGCCAGCAGCCAAAGGGAAGCGGGGAACACTGAAGCTTTCTTT. This sequence encodes CASSQREAGNTEAFF.

This clonotype was found many times. V usage is TRBV5-6 and J usage is TRBJ2-3; 9 nucleotides line up with TRBD2. Germline assignment: CDR1 SGHDT and CDR2 YYEEEE. J gave up 0 bases and V 0 bases, and 2 bases lay outside the gene matches. CDR3 length: 16 amino acids. The CDR3 is CASSLVSGSSTDTQYF. In nucleotides, the CDR3 is TGTGCCAGCAGCTTGGTTAGCGGGAGCAGCACAGATACGCAGTATTTT.

This clonotype was counted ten times or more. J is TRBJ2-7 and V is TRBV25-1; 10 nucleotides align to TRBD1. The ends lost 6 bases at V and 6 bases at J; junction bases unmatched: 5. The V gene's germline CDR1 is MGHDK and CDR2 SYGVNS. The CDR3 is made up of 13 amino acids. CDR3 protein: CASSRGQGTEQYF. The CDR3 nucleotides read TGTGCCAGCAGCAGGGGACAGGGGACCGAGCAGTACTTC.

This sequence joins TRBV28 and TRBJ1-2; no clear D. The CDR3 is 11 residues long. Germline-derived CDR1 and CDR2 are MDHEN and SYDVKM. The V and J ends lost 3 bases and 6 bases respectively, with 5 bases between them. This CDR3 is CASSFENGYTF. The CDR3 DNA sequence: TGTGCCAGCAGTTTTGAGAATGGCTACACCTTC.

This clonotype was counted a few times. V gene TRBV12-3 or TRBV12-4 combines with J gene TRBJ1-6; D not certain. V was pared by 0 bases and J by 9 bases, with 12 bases between. The CDR3 extends over 15 amino acids. The CDR3 protein is CASSLAAGIGSPLHF. The CDR3 coding sequence is TGTGCCAGCAGTTTAGCGGCAGGCATCGGTTCACCCCTCCACTTT.

This clonotype was found a few times. The chain has TRBV7-2 and TRBJ2-2, with D tentatively TRBD2 (5 bases). The germline gives CDR1 SGHTA, CDR2 FQGNSA. This CDR3 comprises 17 residues. V shed 5 bases and J shed 0 bases, with 16 bases lying between them. CDR3 bases: TGTGCCAGCAGCCTCCATATACGGGGAGCGAACACCGGGGAGCTGTTTTTT. It yields the protein CASSLHIRGANTGELFF.

This clonotype has just a few counts. This chain connects TRBV12-3 or TRBV12-4 to TRBJ2-7; possibly TRBD1 for D (6 bases). V was trimmed by 6 bases and J by 3 bases, leaving 18 bases between them. The CDR3 is 15 residues long. The DNA of the CDR3 is TGTGCCAGCAGCCCAGGGGAAGGGATTGACTACGAGCAGTACTTC. Encoded protein: CASSPGEGIDYEQYF.

This clonotype was observed a handful of times. V is TRBV3-1 and J is TRBJ2-2; the D is unclear. The CDR3 covers 14 residues. V was clipped by 0 bases and J by 5 bases, with 7 bases between them. The germline CDR1 and CDR2 sequences are LGHDT and YNNKEL (reference sequence). In DNA form, the CDR3 reads TGTGCCAGCAGCCAAGACAGTGGGACCGGGGAGCTGTTTTTT. As protein: CASSQDSGTGELFF.

The V gene is TRBV12-3 or TRBV12-4, the J gene TRBJ2-3; either TRBD1 or TRBD2 may supply D (5 bases each). Trimming cost V 6 bases and J 6 bases, with 19 bases left between them. This CDR3 is built from 15 residues. CDR3 nucleotides: TGTGCCAGCAGGAAATCGGGACCCTGGGGGGATACGCAGTATTTT. It codes for CASRKSGPWGDTQYF.

A few counts support this clonotype. The CDR3 region is CAISVLSSYNEQFF. The CDR3 DNA follows: TGTGCCATCAGTGTTCTGAGCTCCTACAATGAGCAGTTCTTC. The gene calls are TRBV10-3 and TRBJ2-1; D unclear. The CDR3 consists of 14 residues. Germline V gene sequence: CDR1 ENHRY, CDR2 SYGVKD. V lost 4 bases and J 0 bases, leaving 7 bases between the germline ends.

The rearrangement links TRBV28 to TRBJ2-1, with unresolved D. Trimming removed 6 bases from V and 5 bases from J, with 11 bases in between. This CDR3 is 13 amino acids long. Per germline, CDR1 MDHEN and CDR2 SYDVKM. CDR3 sequence (DNA): TGTGCCAGCAGCAATCCGGGTCACAATGAGCAGTTCTTC. This encodes CASSNPGHNEQFF.